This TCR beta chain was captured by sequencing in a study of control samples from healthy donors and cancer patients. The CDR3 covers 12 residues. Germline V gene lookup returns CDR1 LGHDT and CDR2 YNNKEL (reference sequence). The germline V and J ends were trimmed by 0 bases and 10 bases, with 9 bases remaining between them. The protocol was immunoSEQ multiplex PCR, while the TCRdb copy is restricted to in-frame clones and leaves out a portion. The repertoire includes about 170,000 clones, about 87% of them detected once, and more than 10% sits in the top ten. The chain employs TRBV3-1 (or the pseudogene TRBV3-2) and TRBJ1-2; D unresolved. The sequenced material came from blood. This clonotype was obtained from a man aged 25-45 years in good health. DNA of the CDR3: TGTGCCAGCAGCCAAGAAAGCCTACTCTACACCTTC. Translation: CASSQESLLYTF.